The rows below give T cell receptor beta chains drawn from one sample of a study of T cells in Graves' hyperthyroidism and ophthalmopathy. Each CDR3 protein gets one entry after TCRdb re-called the multiplex PCR reads with MiXCR. The sample lists a few hundred thousand distinct CDR3 sequences; about 17% were seen once. Sequenced input: blood. All receptors come from a man aged 35 to 55 with Graves' hyperthyroidism. Each CDR3 is given with its conserved first and last residue. A D gene is named only where the DNA matches it firmly. Where a row states a size, it is once, few, many or the class of an expanded clone; other rows omit it.

D,J,V,size,DNA,CDR3
NA,TRBJ2-7,TRBV7-9,few,TGTGCCAGCAGCTTATGGAGGAGAGGGTCCTACGAGCAGTACTTC,CASSLWRRGSYEQYF
NA,TRBJ1-1,TRBV9,few,TGTGCCAGCAGCGGAAGGGACCAGAACACTGAAGCTTTCTTT,CASSGRDQNTEAFF
NA,TRBJ1-5,TRBV5-4,once,TGTGCCAGCAGTTCCAACAGGGTCGGGCCCCAGCATTTT,CASSSNRVGPQHF
TRBD1,TRBJ2-2,TRBV20-1,many,TGCAGTGCTAGGAGGGACAGGGGGACCGGGGAGCTGTTTTTT,CSARRDRGTGELFF
TRBD2,TRBJ2-7,TRBV20-1,NA,TGCAGTGCCATAATCCGGGAGGGGGTAGTCAACGAGCAGTACTTC,CSAIIREGVVNEQYF
TRBD2,TRBJ2-5,TRBV20-1,NA,TGCAGTGCTAGAACGCACCGCAGGGCTAGCGGCGAGACCCAGTACTTC,CSARTHRRASGETQYF
NA,TRBJ1-2,TRBV12-3/TRBV12-4,many,TGTGCCAGCAGTCTAGACAGCGAAAATGGCTACACCTTC,CASSLDSENGYTF
NA,TRBJ2-2,TRBV5-6,many,TGTGCCAGCAGCAATAGACTACACCCCGGGGAGCTGTTTTTT,CASSNRLHPGELFF
TRBD2,TRBJ2-3,TRBV20-1,few,TGCAGTGCGACTAGCGGGGGGGCGGTTACGCAGTATTTT,CSATSGGAVTQYF
NA,TRBJ2-4,TRBV7-9,NA,TGTGCCAGCACCCTAGATGGGAGCCGCGGCATTCAGTACTTC,CASTLDGSRGIQYF
NA,TRBJ1-4,TRBV9,NA,TGTGCCAGCAGCCCATCAAGGGGGGATAATGAAAAACTGTTTTTT,CASSPSRGDNEKLFF
NA,TRBJ2-3,TRBV4-3,few,TGCGCCAGCAGCCAAGGTGCAGGGGGAACACTAGCGGCCCTTACAGATACGCAGTATTTT,CASSQGAGGTLAALTDTQYF
NA,TRBJ2-5,TRBV5-1,many,TGCGCCAGCAGCTTGGGCGACAGTCTACAAGAGACCCAGTACTTC,CASSLGDSLQETQYF
TRBD2,TRBJ2-3,TRBV20-1,many,TGCAGTGCTAGAGGTGGCGGGGGGGCTTCAGATACGCAGTATTTT,CSARGGGGASDTQYF
NA,TRBJ2-7,TRBV27,NA,TGTGCCAGTTCGTCTACAGGGTGGGACGAGCAGTACTTC,CASSSTGWDEQYF
TRBD1,TRBJ2-7,TRBV6-1,many,TGTGCCAGCAGTTTCCGGACAGGGAAGGTCCGCGAGCAGTACTTC,CASSFRTGKVREQYF
NA,TRBJ2-7,TRBV19,NA,TGTGCCAGTAAACAAGGGGCCAACTCCTACGAGCAGTACTTC,CASKQGANSYEQYF
NA,TRBJ1-5,TRBV12-3/TRBV12-4,many,TGTGCCAGCAGTTTAACGGTGGGTCAGCCCCAGCATTTT,CASSLTVGQPQHF
NA,TRBJ1-4,TRBV5-1,many,TGCGCCAGCAGCTTAGGAGATAATGAAAAACTGTTTTTT,CASSLGDNEKLFF
TRBD2,TRBJ2-2,TRBV13,NA,TGTGCCAGCAGCTTACCTAGCGGGGGCTACACCGGGGAGCTGTTTTTT,CASSLPSGGYTGELFF
TRBD1,TRBJ1-3,TRBV5-4,few,TGTGCCAGCAGCCTTCGGACAGGGGGAAACACCATATATTTT,CASSLRTGGNTIYF
NA,TRBJ2-7,TRBV2,many,TGTGCCAGCAGTGTGGTCCCCTACGAGCAGTACTTC,CASSVVPYEQYF
TRBD1,TRBJ2-1,TRBV20-1,many,TGCAGTGCTAGACCGGGACAGGGCTACAATGAGCAGTTCTTC,CSARPGQGYNEQFF
NA,TRBJ1-1,TRBV10-3,many,TGTGCCATCAGTGAGGAGACAGGAACTGAAGCTTTCTTT,CAISEETGTEAFF
NA,TRBJ2-7,TRBV29-1,many,TGCAGCGTTGAAGATCGAGGAGGCGAGCAGTACTTC,CSVEDRGGEQYF
TRBD1,TRBJ1-1,TRBV18,many,TGTGCCAGCTCACTTAGGACAGGCGCTGAAGCTTTCTTT,CASSLRTGAEAFF
NA,TRBJ2-5,TRBV11-1,many,TGTGCCAGCAGCTTTCTTAGCCGGGAAGAGACCCAGTACTTC,CASSFLSREETQYF
NA,TRBJ1-1,TRBV4-3,many,TGCGCCAGCAGCCACGCGTTAACAGGGAATGAAGCTTTCTTT,CASSHALTGNEAFF
TRBD1,TRBJ1-2,TRBV28,many,TGTGCCAGCAGTGCGGACAGGAGCTATGGCTACACCTTC,CASSADRSYGYTF
TRBD1,TRBJ2-7,TRBV30,many,TGTGCCTTGGGCCGGGACAGGGTTTCCGAGCAGTACTTC,CALGRDRVSEQYF
NA,TRBJ1-2,TRBV2,NA,TGTGCCAGCAGGACGGCGGGGGGTGGGTATGGCTACACCTTC,CASRTAGGGYGYTF
NA,TRBJ2-3,TRBV13,NA,TGTGCCAGCAGCTGGGACCGTCGGGCAGATACGCAGTATTTT,CASSWDRRADTQYF
NA,TRBJ2-1,TRBV27,many,TGTGCCAGCAGTTTCCCAGGGTCGGGCAATGAGCAGTTCTTC,CASSFPGSGNEQFF
NA,TRBJ2-6,TRBV5-1,NA,TGCGCCAGCAGCCAACTTGGGTCTGGAGCCAACGTCCTGACTTTC,CASSQLGSGANVLTF
NA,TRBJ2-1,TRBV7-2,NA,TGTGCCAGCAGCTTAGACAATAGCCAGGGGGAGCAGTTCTTC,CASSLDNSQGEQFF
NA,TRBJ1-2,TRBV4-3,few,TGCGCCAGCAGCCAAGATGGCGCAGCAAGAAACTATGGCTACACCTTC,CASSQDGAARNYGYTF
TRBD1,TRBJ2-5,TRBV3-1,many,TGTGCCAGCAGCCTCCGGACAGGGGAGGGAGAGACCCAGTACTTC,CASSLRTGEGETQYF
NA,TRBJ1-1,TRBV20-1,many,TGCAGTGCTAGACACGGGGCCATTGAAGCTTTCTTT,CSARHGAIEAFF
NA,TRBJ1-5,TRBV6-1,many,TGTGCCAGCATCTCAAGGGGGGGGTATAGCAATCAGCCCCAGCATTTT,CASISRGGYSNQPQHF
TRBD1,TRBJ2-5,TRBV7-9,many,TGTGCCAGCAGCAGCCGGGACAGACAAGAGACCCAGTACTTC,CASSSRDRQETQYF
TRBD2,TRBJ2-5,TRBV9,few,TGTGCCAGCAGCGAGACCTCTAGCGGGGGGGGTGAGACCCAGTACTTC,CASSETSSGGGETQYF
TRBD1,TRBJ2-4,TRBV2,many,TGTGCCAGCAGTGGACAGGGGGCTTCGGACATTCAGTACTTC,CASSGQGASDIQYF
NA,TRBJ2-7,TRBV7-9,many,TGTGCCAGCAGCTTAGCGCGTGCGGGCGAGCAGTACTTC,CASSLARAGEQYF
TRBD1,TRBJ2-5,TRBV20-1,many,TGCAGTGCTAGAGCAGGGGGCCTGCAGACCCAGTACTTC,CSARAGGLQTQYF
TRBD2,TRBJ2-3,TRBV10-3,NA,TGTGCCACTATAGCGGGGGGGCAAGATACGCAGTATTTT,CATIAGGQDTQYF
NA,TRBJ2-5,TRBV9,NA,TGTGCCAGCAGCGCAATAGACCGAGAGACCCAGTACTTC,CASSAIDRETQYF
TRBD2,TRBJ2-2,TRBV20-1,many,TGCAGTGCTAGTATGCCTAGCGGGGACAAGCTGTTTTTT,CSASMPSGDKLFF
NA,TRBJ1-5,TRBV6-5,many,TGTGCCAGCAGTTACGATGGGTCGCCGAATCAGCCCCAGCATTTT,CASSYDGSPNQPQHF
NA,TRBJ1-4,TRBV7-2,many,TGTGCCAGCAGCTTAGGAGTTGCAACTAATGAAAAACTGTTTTTT,CASSLGVATNEKLFF
TRBD2,TRBJ2-5,TRBV28,many,TGTGCCAGCAGTCTAGCGGGGGTCCCCCAAGAGACCCAGTACTTC,CASSLAGVPQETQYF
NA,TRBJ2-1,TRBV19,NA,TGTGCCAGTAGTATAGGGCAGGGCGGGTACAATGAGCAGTTCTTC,CASSIGQGGYNEQFF
NA,TRBJ1-2,TRBV30,many,TGTGCCTGGAGTTCTCTTAGGACAGCGGTTGGCTACACCTTC,CAWSSLRTAVGYTF
TRBD1,TRBJ1-6,TRBV10-3,NA,TGTGCCATCAGTTACGCTCCGGGACAGGGGTATCCCCTCCACTTT,CAISYAPGQGYPLHF
TRBD1,TRBJ1-1,TRBV30,many,TGTGCCTGGGACAGGGGTTGGAACACTGAAGCTTTCTTT,CAWDRGWNTEAFF
NA,TRBJ2-7,TRBV20-1,few,TGCAGTTCTGCAGGCAGGGAGCCCTACGAGCAGTACTTC,CSSAGREPYEQYF